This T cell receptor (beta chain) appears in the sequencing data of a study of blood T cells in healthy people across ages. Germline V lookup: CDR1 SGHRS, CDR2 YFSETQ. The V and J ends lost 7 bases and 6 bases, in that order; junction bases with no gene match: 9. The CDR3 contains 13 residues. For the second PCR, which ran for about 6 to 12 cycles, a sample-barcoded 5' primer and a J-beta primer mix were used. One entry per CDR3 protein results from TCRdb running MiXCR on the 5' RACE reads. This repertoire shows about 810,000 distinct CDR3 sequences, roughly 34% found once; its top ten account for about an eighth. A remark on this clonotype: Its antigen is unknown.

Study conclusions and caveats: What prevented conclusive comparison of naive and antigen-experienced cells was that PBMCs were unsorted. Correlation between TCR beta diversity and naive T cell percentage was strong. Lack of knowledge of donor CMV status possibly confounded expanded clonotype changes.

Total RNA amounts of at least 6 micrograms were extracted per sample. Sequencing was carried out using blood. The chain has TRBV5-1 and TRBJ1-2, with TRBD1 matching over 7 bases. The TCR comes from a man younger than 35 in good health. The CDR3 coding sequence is TGCGCCAGCCGAACAGGGGATCGGAATGGCTACACCTTC. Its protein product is CASRTGDRNGYTF.